Following are 29 T cell receptor beta chains from one sample sequenced in a study of CD8+ T cells in alopecia areata (dated by TCRdb to 2017 to 2018). The library was produced with the immunoSEQ multiplex PCR assay. For TCR sequencing, RNA was extracted from every sample and reverse transcribed into cDNA to serve as template. In its TCRdb copy, this immuneACCESS table keeps in-frame sequences only and misses some clones. Where compared with another copy, unresolved V genes explain less than half of these, and the others have no known cause. This sample is represented by 210,000 or so clones; around 66% of them were singletons. 0.95% to 1.5% of the sample is held by the ten biggest clonotypes. The meaning of the sample's treatment or condition label: oral pan-JAK inhibitor, 5-10 mg twice daily. The starting material was CD4+ T cells sorted from blood, obtained around week 44, from a patient treated with tofacitinib. These receptors all come from a human donor with alopecia areata.

The chain couples TRBV15 to TRBJ2-5, with D possibly called TRBD1 or TRBD2 (5 bases each). Germline V gene sequence: CDR1 LNHNV, CDR2 YYDKDF (reference sequence). V lost 0 bases, J lost 5 bases, and 7 bases lay in between. The CDR3 covers 13 residues. This chain's CDR3 is CATSREGTETQYF. The CDR3 bases are TGTGCCACCAGCAGAGAAGGGACGGAGACCCAGTACTTC.

This clone was observed once. The V and J genes are TRBV29-1 and TRBJ2-6, with 9 positions matching TRBD1. This CDR3 region has 17 residues. V lost 7 bases and J lost 2; bases outside the gene matches: 12. Germline V gives CDR1 SQVTM, CDR2 ANQGSEA. The CDR3 region has the DNA TGCAGCGCAATAGGGGGACAGGGACCCCCTGGGGCCAACGTCCTGACTTTC. Translated, it gives CSAIGGQGPPGANVLTF.

The V and J genes are TRBV29-1 and TRBJ2-4, with 10 bases aligning to TRBD1. V was clipped by 8 bases and J by 1 base; unmatched bases: 11. CDR1 SQVTM and CDR2 ANQGSEA come from the germline V gene. The CDR3 loop spans 16 amino acids. The CDR3 nucleotides are TGCAGCATAACGACAGGGGGCTGGGAGGCCAAAAACATTCAGTACTTC. Translation gives CSITTGGWEAKNIQYF.

The table lists this clone with a few counts. This chain uses TRBV29-1 with TRBJ2-1; D remains unclear. The length of the CDR3 is 11 residues. In germline, CDR1 is SQVTM, CDR2 ANQGSEA. Deletions cut 4 bases from V and 7 bases from J, with 8 bases between. CDR3 protein: CSVGVRNEQFF. In nucleotides, the CDR3 is TGCAGCGTTGGGGTTAGAAATGAGCAGTTCTTC.

The gene calls are TRBV18 and TRBJ2-7, with D possibly matching TRBD1 (6 bases). The germline V gene has CDR1 KGHSH and CDR2 LQKENI. Trimming shortened V by 4 bases and J by 6 bases, and 10 bases separated the two germline ends. The CDR3 length is 12 residues. For the CDR3, the DNA is TGTGCCAGCTCACACCCCAGGGGCGAGCAGTACTTC. Translated, it gives CASSHPRGEQYF.

The J gene is TRBJ1-2, the V gene TRBV27; 7 bases map to TRBD1. Germline loops: CDR1 MNHEY, CDR2 SMNVEV (reference sequence). The CDR3 loop spans 13 amino acids. V trimming: 5 bases; J trimming: 8 bases; junction bases outside the gene matches: 8. DNA of the CDR3: TGTGCCAGCAGTACAAACTACAGGGGCGGCTACACCTTC. This codes for CASSTNYRGGYTF.

The rearrangement links TRBV12-2 to TRBJ1-5; no DNA check was done on the table's D call, TRBD1. TRBV12-2 is a recognized pseudogene. There are 12 residues in the CDR3. The CDR3, as DNA: TGTGCAAGTAAACAGGGATGTCAGCCCCAGCATTTT. Translation gives CASKQGCQPQHF.

The V call is TRBV7-2, the J call TRBJ2-5; D unclear. Looked up from germline, CDR1 is SGHTA and CDR2 is FQGNSA. V dropped 1 base and J dropped 5 bases, with 8 bases sitting between them. The CDR3 is 13 residues long. Here the CDR3 DNA reads TGTGCCAGCAGCTTAGGCTTGAGGGAGACCCAGTACTTC. Protein sequence: CASSLGLRETQYF.

In regard to this clone: Other DNA variants within this sample encode the same CDR3. The V and J genes are TRBV29-1 and TRBJ1-2, with D tentatively TRBD1 (5 bases). V gave up 4 bases and J gave up 6 bases, with 9 bases separating them. The length of the CDR3 is 11 residues. Germline CDR1 SQVTM, CDR2 ANQGSEA. CDR3 DNA sequence: TGCAGCGTTGGTGGGGCGGATGGCTACACCTTC. Translating gives CSVGGADGYTF. Drawing the rest from reference TRBV29-1 and TRBJ1-2, the complete variable domain is SAVISQKPSRDICQRGTSLTIQCQVDSQVTMMFWYRQQPGQSLTLIATANQGSEATYESGFVIDKFPISRPNLTFSTLTVSNMSPEDSSIYLCSVGGADGYTFGSGTRLTVV.

This clone was seen only once. This sequence joins TRBV29-1 and TRBJ1-1; TRBD1 might be the D (6 bases). Trimming cost V 7 bases and J 6 bases, with 18 bases left between them. The germline gives CDR1 SQVTM, CDR2 ANQGSEA. The CDR3 is 13 residues long. The CDR3 DNA follows: TGCAGCGCCGTGATTACAGGGAGGGCTGAAGCTTTCTTT. It encodes CSAVITGRAEAFF.

This clone has a single count. The chain employs TRBV7-2 and TRBJ2-7; D possibly matches TRBD1 or TRBD2 (5 bases each). The CDR3 sequence is 15 residues long. Germline V gene data show CDR1 as SGHTA and CDR2 as FQGNSA. The V end was cut by 1 base, the J end by 2 bases, with 12 bases between. This chain's CDR3 is CASSLVGTEPYEQYF. The CDR3 DNA follows: TGTGCCAGCAGCTTAGTTGGGACGGAACCCTACGAGCAGTACTTC.

This chain connects TRBV29-1 to TRBJ2-1, with 7 bases identical to TRBD1. From germline, CDR1 is SQVTM and CDR2 ANQGSEA. This CDR3 has 14 amino acids. V shed 6 bases and J 6 bases; nucleotides not matched to a gene: 11. CDR3: CSVGGQTGINEQFF. The CDR3 DNA follows: TGCAGCGTAGGAGGCCAGACAGGGATCAATGAGCAGTTCTTC.

The chain combines TRBV5-6 with TRBJ1-2; perhaps TRBD1 as D (5 bases). Trimming took 3 bases from V and 12 from J, leaving 15 bases between them. The germline V gene encodes CDR1 SGHDT and CDR2 YYEEEE. The CDR3 length is 12 residues. The CDR3 is CASSSGTPLHTF. The CDR3 DNA reads TGTGCCAGCAGCTCCGGGACCCCGCTGCACACCTTC.

At least ten counts were recorded for this clone. The V gene is TRBV14, the J gene TRBJ2-3; no clear D gene. This CDR3 has 12 residues. V lost 5 bases and J lost 9, with 12 bases in between. CDR1 is SGHDN and CDR2 is FVKESK in the germline V gene. The CDR3 here is CASSGAGPTQYF. The CDR3 DNA reads TGTGCCAGCAGCGGAGCCGGGCCCACGCAGTATTTT.

This clone has a handful of counts. The rearrangement joins TRBV4-3 to TRBJ2-1; 12 bases align to TRBD2. This CDR3 has 17 residues. Germline loops: CDR1 LGHNA, CDR2 YSLEER. V lost 1 base, J lost 8 bases, and 9 bases stayed unmatched. This CDR3 is CASSQVPSGGAFDEQFF. CDR3 bases: TGCGCCAGCAGCCAAGTTCCTAGCGGGGGGGCCTTTGATGAGCAGTTCTTC.

The sample holds a few counts of this clone. V is TRBV29-1 and J is TRBJ1-2; the D is unclear. CDR1 is SQVTM and CDR2 is ANQGSEA in the germline V gene. CDR3 length: 13 residues. The ends were cut back, 4 bases at V and 9 bases at J, with 18 bases in the middle. CDR3 sequence reads: CSVVGGMGLSYTF. The CDR3 DNA reads TGCAGCGTTGTGGGAGGAATGGGTCTTAGCTACACCTTC.

The CDR3 is CATSREALAGNTIYF. Here the CDR3 DNA reads TGTGCCACCAGCAGAGAGGCCCTCGCGGGAAACACCATATATTTT. The chain recombines TRBV15 with TRBJ1-3; D is unclear. Germline V gives CDR1 LNHNV, CDR2 YYDKDF (reference sequence). The V and J ends lost 0 bases and 4 bases respectively, with 10 bases between them. This CDR3 is built from 15 residues. The full variable domain, in which reference TRBV15 and TRBJ1-3 provide the parts outside the CDR3, is DAMVIQNPRYQVTQFGKPVTLSCSQTLNHNVMYWYQQKSSQAPKLLFHYYDKDFNNEADTPDNFQSRRPNTSFCFLDIRSPGLGDTAMYLCATSREALAGNTIYFGEGSWLTVV.

This clone was picked up one time. The chain has TRBV5-1 and TRBJ2-5; 7 bases fit TRBD2. The CDR3 has 15 residues. Germline V gene data show CDR1 as SGHRS and CDR2 as YFSETQ. With V trimmed by 4 bases and J by 5 bases, 11 bases remained unmatched. CDR3: CASSPHEGGSETQYF. In nucleotides, the CDR3 is TGCGCCAGCAGCCCTCACGAGGGAGGGTCGGAGACCCAGTACTTC.

This clone was recorded only once. The chain recombines TRBV29-1 with TRBJ1-2; D is uncertain. Germline assignment: CDR1 SQVTM and CDR2 ANQGSEA. V lost 1 base and J lost 8, with 11 bases in between. This CDR3 contains 12 residues. This CDR3 is CSVEVLGRGYTF. The CDR3 nucleotides are TGCAGCGTTGAAGTCTTGGGTCGAGGCTACACCTTC.

The chain uses TRBV29-1 and TRBJ2-3; 8 nucleotides agree with TRBD2. The CDR3 sequence is 15 residues long. The germline V gene encodes CDR1 SQVTM and CDR2 ANQGSEA. The junction had 9 bases not matched to a gene; V was cut back by 4 bases and J by 3 bases. The CDR3 DNA is TGCAGCGTTGCCCGGCGGGGGGAGGTTACAGATACGCAGTATTTT. Its translation is CSVARRGEVTDTQYF.

V usage is TRBV7-3 and J usage is TRBJ2-6, with TRBD1 matching 7 bases. J was trimmed by 2 bases and V by 6 bases; bases with no gene match: 13. There are 18 residues in the CDR3. Germline V gene lookup returns CDR1 SGHTA and CDR2 FQGTGA. The CDR3 nucleotides read TGTGCCAGCAGTCCCAATAGGGGGACAGCGACTGGGGCCAACGTCCTGACTTTC. Encoded protein: CASSPNRGTATGANVLTF.

V is TRBV29-1 and J is TRBJ2-3; tentatively, D is TRBD1 (5 bases). CDR1 and CDR2 (germline): SQVTM, ANQGSEA. V was clipped by 7 bases and J by 2 bases, with 13 bases between them. CDR3 length equals 13 residues. This CDR3 is CSADTDNTDTQYF. The CDR3 DNA sequence: TGCAGCGCGGATACGGACAACACAGATACGCAGTATTTT.

This clone came up a few times. The genes are TRBV6-5 and TRBJ1-1; a possible D gene is TRBD1 (6 bases). The length of the CDR3 is 13 residues. The V gene lost 6 bases and the J gene lost 5 bases, with 13 bases spanning the gap. From germline, CDR1 is MNHEY and CDR2 SVGAGI. The CDR3: CASRQGVFTEAFF. CDR3 DNA sequence: TGTGCCAGCAGACAGGGTGTGTTTACTGAAGCTTTCTTT.

This chain links TRBV30 with TRBJ1-1; TRBD1 is a possible D gene (5 bases). Per the germline V gene, CDR1 is GTSNPN and CDR2 is SVGIG (reference sequence). Trimming pared 1 base from V and 6 bases from J, leaving 12 bases between. The CDR3 is made up of 13 amino acids. CDR3 bases: TGTGCCTGGAGTGCAGGGTCCGCCGCTGAAGCTTTCTTT. Translated, it gives CAWSAGSAAEAFF.

The DNA of the CDR3 is TGTGCCAGCAGTTTATCCTTTCCAGGGGCAGATACGCAGTATTTT. It specifies CASSLSFPGADTQYF. The chain combines TRBV27 with TRBJ2-3; TRBD1 is a possible D gene (6 bases). Trimming left V 0 bases short and J 4 bases short, with 11 bases between. CDR3 length: 15 residues. Germline assignment: CDR1 MNHEY and CDR2 SMNVEV (reference sequence).

The J gene is TRBJ1-5, the V gene TRBV6-6; no firm D call. Germline CDR1 is MNHNY and CDR2 is SVGAGI (reference sequence). Trimming shortened V by 6 bases and J by 3 bases, and 6 bases separated the two germline ends. The CDR3 runs to 12 residues. CDR3 nucleotides: TGTGCCAGCAGCCGAACCAATCAGCCCCAGCATTTT. Its translation is CASSRTNQPQHF.

This clone was recorded only once. An end of the junction differs from the germline gene, which may be a read error. This chain links TRBV27 with TRBJ1-2; possible D gene TRBD1, 5 bases. Germline V gene data show CDR1 as MNHEY and CDR2 as SMNVEV (reference sequence). The CDR3 is made up of 11 amino acids. The CDR3 coding sequence is TGTGCCAGCATCTCCTCGGGGGTTGTGGCCTTC. Its translation is CASISSGVVAF.

This clone has a handful of counts. The rearrangement uses TRBV29-1 and TRBJ2-7, with 9 bases fitting TRBD1. The CDR3 totals 13 residues. The germline gives CDR1 SQVTM, CDR2 ANQGSEA. V shed 1 base and J 6 bases; nucleotides not matched to a gene: 4. The DNA for the CDR3 is TGCAGCGTTGAAGGACAGGGGGTAGGCGAGCAGTACTTC. Protein: CSVEGQGVGEQYF.

The chain employs TRBV2 and TRBJ2-5; 8 bases map to TRBD2. The CDR3 consists of 13 residues. Germline CDR1 is SNHLY and CDR2 is FYNNEI. After removal of 9 bases from V and 5 bases from J, the junction contained 8 bases not matched to a gene. The CDR3 loop reads CARFGLADETQYF. For the CDR3, the DNA is TGTGCCAGGTTTGGACTAGCAGACGAGACCCAGTACTTC.